A selection of T cell receptor beta chains follows, all from one sample in a study of neurological immune-mediated disorders. Each CDR3 protein is one row after TCRdb ran MiXCR on the 5' RACE reads. This table has 11,000 to 15,000 distinct CDR3 sequences, 6.5% to 8% appearing once. Material: CD8+ T cells from blood. These receptors were taken from a woman between 40 and 55 years old in good health. Both conserved end residues are part of each CDR3. A D gene is named only where the DNA matches it firmly. Clone sizes are given selectively: once, few, many, or a class where the clone is expanded.

TRBJ1-1 TRBV20-1 TRBD1 many CSARARRPQGAGEAFF TGCAGTGCTAGAGCCCGGCGCCCACAGGGGGCAGGTGAAGCTTTCTTT
TRBJ2-1 TRBV5-1 - many CASSLGRATSFYNEQFF TGCGCCAGCAGCTTGGGCCGTGCTACCAGTTTCTACAATGAGCAGTTCTTC
TRBJ2-1 TRBV9 - many CASSVLLEGEQFF TGTGCCAGCAGCGTCCTACTAGAAGGTGAGCAGTTCTTC
TRBJ2-3 TRBV12-3/TRBV12-4 - medium-sized CASSFTDTQYF TGTGCCAGCAGTTTTACGGATACGCAGTATTTT
TRBJ1-5 TRBV30 - many CAWSVGINQPQHF TGTGCCTGGAGTGTAGGGATTAATCAGCCCCAGCATTTT
TRBJ2-7 TRBV15 - many CATSRAGTEPTYEQYF TGTGCCACCAGCAGAGCAGGGACGGAACCGACCTACGAGCAGTACTTC
TRBJ2-7 TRBV20-1 - many CSARFSLRLAERSYEQYF TGCAGTGCTAGATTTTCTTTGAGGTTAGCGGAAAGATCCTACGAGCAGTACTTC
TRBJ2-1 TRBV4-2 TRBD1 many CASSQPTGEFCNEQFF TGTGCCAGCAGCCAACCGACAGGGGAGTTCTGCAATGAGCAGTTCTTC
TRBJ2-7 TRBV20-1 TRBD1 many CSVRRGDSLYEQYF TGCAGTGTAAGAAGAGGGGACAGCTTATACGAGCAGTACTTC
TRBJ2-7 TRBV16 - - CASSQSSTGGSYEQYF TGTGCCAGCAGCCAATCGTCCACTGGGGGTAGCTACGAGCAGTACTTC
TRBJ2-7 TRBV4-1 - many CASSQVAGRSEQYF TGCGCCAGCAGCCAAGTTGCTGGGAGGTCCGAGCAGTACTTC
TRBJ1-6 TRBV27 - many CASSWRRNNSPLHF TGTGCCAGCAGTTGGAGAAGGAATAATTCACCCCTCCACTTT
TRBJ1-1 TRBV20-1 TRBD1 many CSPPTGTTEAFF TGCAGTCCCCCGACAGGGACCACTGAAGCTTTCTTT
TRBJ2-7 TRBV9 - many CASSVTDSYEQYF TGTGCCAGCAGCGTCACTGACTCCTACGAGCAGTACTTC
TRBJ2-5 TRBV2 - many CASSDFPRGETQYF TGTGCCAGCAGTGATTTTCCGAGAGGAGAGACCCAGTACTTC